This TCR beta chain was profiled in a study of blood T cell repertoires in COVID-19. Turning to the study itself: The United States, Italy and Spain were the sources of the acute and convalescent COVID-19 samples. PBMCs, B-cell-depleted T cells, or T cells provided the cDNA or gDNA that made up the material.

Germline trimming cut 0 bases from V and 4 bases from J; bases unmatched to any gene: 13. The CDR3 has 18 residues. The germline V gene has CDR1 ENHRY and CDR2 SYGVKD. This clone was observed once. Per the authors' pipeline: Amplification with reference gene primers provided the estimates of nucleated cell counts. The repertoire was sequenced with immunoSEQ multiplex PCR; TCRdb's copy has only in-frame clones and lacks some. That table gives V, J and clone size, and the DNA gave D and trimming. The repertoire has over 200,000 clones, more than 85% of them found once; the top ten carry 1.9%. The sequenced sample was peripheral blood. This chain joins TRBV10-3 and TRBJ2-7; 9 nucleotides agree with TRBD1. This TCR derives from a middle-aged man with active or convalescent COVID-19. The CDR3 spells CAISESEDGDRDPYEQYF. The CDR3 nucleotides are TGTGCCATCAGTGAGTCGGAGGACGGGGACAGGGATCCGTACGAGCAGTACTTC.